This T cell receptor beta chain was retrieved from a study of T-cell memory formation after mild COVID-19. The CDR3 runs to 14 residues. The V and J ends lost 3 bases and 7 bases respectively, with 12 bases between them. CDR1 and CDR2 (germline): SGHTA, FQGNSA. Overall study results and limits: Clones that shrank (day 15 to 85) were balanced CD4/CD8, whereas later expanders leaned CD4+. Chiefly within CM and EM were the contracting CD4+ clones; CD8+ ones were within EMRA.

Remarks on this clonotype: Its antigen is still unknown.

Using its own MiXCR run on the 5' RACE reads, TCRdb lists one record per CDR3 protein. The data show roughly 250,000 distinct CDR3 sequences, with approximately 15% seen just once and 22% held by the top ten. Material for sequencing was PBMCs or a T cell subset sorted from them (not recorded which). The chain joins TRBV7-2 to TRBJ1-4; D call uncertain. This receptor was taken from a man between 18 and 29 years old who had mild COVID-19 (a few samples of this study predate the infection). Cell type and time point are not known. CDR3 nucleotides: TGTGCCAGCAGCTTCCAAACGAGCGGTGAAAAACTGTTTTTT. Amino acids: CASSFQTSGEKLFF.